This T cell receptor beta chain was profiled in a study of blood T cell repertoires in COVID-19. The germline V gene has CDR1 SGHAT and CDR2 FQNNGV. V lost 1 base to trimming and J lost 4 bases; unmatched junction nucleotides: 2. The CDR3 is made up of 15 amino acids. Source study methods: Using reference gene primer amplification, nucleated cell counts were estimated. This table comes from immunoSEQ multiplex PCR, and its TCRdb copy is limited to in-frame clones, with some not included. V and J calls and clone size are given by that table; D and trimming were obtained from the DNA. The repertoire holds some 90,000 clones, around 90% seen once, with 3.5% to 5% in the top ten.

Sequencing was done on a sample of peripheral blood. This rearrangement joins TRBV11-2 to TRBJ2-2; 8 nucleotides match TRBD1. The receptor comes from an elderly woman with active or convalescent COVID-19. As DNA, the CDR3 is TGTGCCAGCAGCTTAGCTCAGGGGGCCACCGGGGAGCTGTTTTTT. Translated: CASSLAQGATGELFF.